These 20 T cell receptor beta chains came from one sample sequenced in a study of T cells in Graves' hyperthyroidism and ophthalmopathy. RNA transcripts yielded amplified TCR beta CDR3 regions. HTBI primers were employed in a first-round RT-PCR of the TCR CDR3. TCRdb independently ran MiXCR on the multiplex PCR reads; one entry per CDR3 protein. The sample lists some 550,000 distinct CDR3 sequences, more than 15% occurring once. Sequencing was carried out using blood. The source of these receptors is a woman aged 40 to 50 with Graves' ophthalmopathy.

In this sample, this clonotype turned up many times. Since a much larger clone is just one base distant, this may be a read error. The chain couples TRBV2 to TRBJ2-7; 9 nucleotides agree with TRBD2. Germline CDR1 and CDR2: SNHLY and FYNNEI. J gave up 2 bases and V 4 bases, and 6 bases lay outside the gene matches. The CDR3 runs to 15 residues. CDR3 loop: CASSALTSGTYEQYF. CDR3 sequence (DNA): TGTGCCAGCAGTGCCTTGACTAGCGGAACCTACGAGCAGTACTTC.

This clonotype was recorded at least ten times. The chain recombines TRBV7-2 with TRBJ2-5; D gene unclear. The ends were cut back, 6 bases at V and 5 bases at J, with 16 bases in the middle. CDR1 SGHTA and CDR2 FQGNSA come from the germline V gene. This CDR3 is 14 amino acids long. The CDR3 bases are TGTGCCAGCAGTACCCACGTGGGCGGTGAGACCCAGTACTTC. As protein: CASSTHVGGETQYF.

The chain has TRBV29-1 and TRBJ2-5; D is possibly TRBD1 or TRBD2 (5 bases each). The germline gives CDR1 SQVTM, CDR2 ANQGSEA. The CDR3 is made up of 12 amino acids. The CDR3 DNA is TGCACCGTCCGGGACGCAGAAGAGACCCAGTACTTC. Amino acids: CTVRDAEETQYF.

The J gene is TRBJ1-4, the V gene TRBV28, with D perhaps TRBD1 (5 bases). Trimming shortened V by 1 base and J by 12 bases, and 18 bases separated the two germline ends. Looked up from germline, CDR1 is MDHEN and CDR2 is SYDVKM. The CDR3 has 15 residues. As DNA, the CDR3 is TGTGCCAGCAGTTTATCCGGGACGGGGGGTTGGGAACTGTTTTTT. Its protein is CASSLSGTGGWELFF.

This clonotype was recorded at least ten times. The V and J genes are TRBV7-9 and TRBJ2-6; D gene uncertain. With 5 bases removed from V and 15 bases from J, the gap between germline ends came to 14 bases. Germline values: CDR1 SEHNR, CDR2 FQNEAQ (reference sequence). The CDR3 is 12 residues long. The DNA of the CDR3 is TGTGCCAGCAGCCCACAAGGCCCTGACCTGACTTTC. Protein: CASSPQGPDLTF.

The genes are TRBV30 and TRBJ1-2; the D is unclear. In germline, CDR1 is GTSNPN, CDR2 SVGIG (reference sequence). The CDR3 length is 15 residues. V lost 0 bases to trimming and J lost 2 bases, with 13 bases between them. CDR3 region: CAWSVLQTLNYGYTF. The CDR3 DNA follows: TGTGCCTGGAGTGTATTACAGACCTTAAACTATGGCTACACCTTC. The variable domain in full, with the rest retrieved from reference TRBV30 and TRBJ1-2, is SQTIHQWPATLVQPVGSPLSLECTVEGTSNPNLYWYRQAAGRGLQLLFYSVGIGQISSEVPQNLSASRPQDRQFILSSKKLLLSDSGFYLCAWSVLQTLNYGYTFGSGTRLTVV.

The CDR3 DNA reads as TGTGCCATCAGTGAGTCTCCAGGGGAGGTAGATACGCAGTATTTT. Protein sequence: CAISESPGEVDTQYF. V is TRBV10-3 and J is TRBJ2-3, with D perhaps TRBD1 or TRBD2 (6 bases each). Per germline, CDR1 ENHRY and CDR2 SYGVKD. The CDR3 covers 15 residues. Trimming cost V 0 bases and J 5 bases, with 12 bases left between them.

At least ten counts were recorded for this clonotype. This chain's CDR3 is CASSPGPLDEQYF. CDR3 DNA sequence: TGTGCCAGCAGCCCGGGACCGCTCGACGAGCAGTACTTC. The V gene is TRBV11-1, the J gene TRBJ2-7, with D perhaps given as TRBD1 or TRBD2 (5 bases each). Trimming pared 5 bases from V and 5 bases from J, leaving 13 bases between. CDR1 and CDR2 from the germline V gene are SGHAT and FQDESV (reference sequence). CDR3 size: 13 residues. The full variable domain, completed using reference TRBV11-1 and TRBJ2-7, is EAEVAQSPRYKITEKSQAVAFWCDPISGHATLYWYRQILGQGPELLVQFQDESVVDDSQLPKDRFSAERLKGVDSTLKIQPAELGDSAMYLCASSPGPLDEQYFGPGTRLTVT.

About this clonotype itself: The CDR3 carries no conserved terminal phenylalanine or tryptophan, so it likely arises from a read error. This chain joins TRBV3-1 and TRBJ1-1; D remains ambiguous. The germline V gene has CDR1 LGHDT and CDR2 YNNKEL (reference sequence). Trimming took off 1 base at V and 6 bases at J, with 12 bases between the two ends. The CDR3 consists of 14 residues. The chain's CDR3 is CASSQGTLSAEAFS. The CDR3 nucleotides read TGTGCCAGCAGCCAAGGAACTCTATCAGCTGAAGCTTTCTCT.

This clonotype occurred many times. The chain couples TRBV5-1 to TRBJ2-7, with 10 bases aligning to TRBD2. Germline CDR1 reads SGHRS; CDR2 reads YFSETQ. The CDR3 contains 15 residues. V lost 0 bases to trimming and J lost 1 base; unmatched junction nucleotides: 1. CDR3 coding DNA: TGCGCCAGCAGCTTGGAACTAGCGGGATCCTACGAGCAGTACTTC. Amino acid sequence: CASSLELAGSYEQYF. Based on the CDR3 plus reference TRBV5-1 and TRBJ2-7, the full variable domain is KAGVTQTPRYLIKTRGQQVTLSCSPISGHRSVSWYQQTPGQGLQFLFEYFSETQRNKGNFPGRFSGRQFSNSRSEMNVSTLELGDSALYLCASSLELAGSYEQYFGPGTRLTVT.

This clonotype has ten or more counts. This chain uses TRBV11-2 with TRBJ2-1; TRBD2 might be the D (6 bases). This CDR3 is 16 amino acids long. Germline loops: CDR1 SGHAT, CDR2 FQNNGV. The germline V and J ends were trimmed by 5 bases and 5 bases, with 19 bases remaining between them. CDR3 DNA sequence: TGTGCCAGCAGCCGATCTGGGACTCGACCTAACAATGAGCAGTTCTTC. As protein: CASSRSGTRPNNEQFF.

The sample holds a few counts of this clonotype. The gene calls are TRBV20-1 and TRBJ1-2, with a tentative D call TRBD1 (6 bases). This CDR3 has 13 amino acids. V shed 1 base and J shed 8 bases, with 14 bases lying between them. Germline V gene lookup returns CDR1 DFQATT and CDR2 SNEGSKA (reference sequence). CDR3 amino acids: CSARATTGHGYTF. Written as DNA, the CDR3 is TGCAGTGCTAGAGCCACAACAGGGCACGGCTACACCTTC.

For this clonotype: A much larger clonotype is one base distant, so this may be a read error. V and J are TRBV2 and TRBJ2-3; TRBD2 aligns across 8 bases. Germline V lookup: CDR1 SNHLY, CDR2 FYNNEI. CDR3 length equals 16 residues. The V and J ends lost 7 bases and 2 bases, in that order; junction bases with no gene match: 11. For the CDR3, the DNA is TGTGCCAGCAATGATCGCGGGGGGCACCCCACAGATACGCAGTATTTT. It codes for CASNDRGGHPTDTQYF.

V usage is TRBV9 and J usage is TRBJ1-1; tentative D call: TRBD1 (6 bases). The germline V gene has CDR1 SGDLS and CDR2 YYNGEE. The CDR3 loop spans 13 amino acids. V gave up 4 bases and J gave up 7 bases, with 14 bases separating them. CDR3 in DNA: TGTGCCAGCAGCAAAGGAGAGGGGGTTGAAGCTTTCTTT. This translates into CASSKGEGVEAFF.

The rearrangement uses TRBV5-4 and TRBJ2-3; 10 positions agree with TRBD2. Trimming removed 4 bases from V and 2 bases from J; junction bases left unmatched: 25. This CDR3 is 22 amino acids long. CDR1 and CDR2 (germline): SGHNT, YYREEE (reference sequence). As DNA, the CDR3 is TGTGCCAGCAGCGTGCACCGGGCGACTAGCGGGTCCAATCCTAAATACACAGATACGCAGTATTTT. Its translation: CASSVHRATSGSNPKYTDTQYF.

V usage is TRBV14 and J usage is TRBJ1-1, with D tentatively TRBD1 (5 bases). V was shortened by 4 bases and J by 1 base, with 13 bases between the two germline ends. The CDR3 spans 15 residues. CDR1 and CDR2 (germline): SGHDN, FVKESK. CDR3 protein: CASSPTYGANTEAFF. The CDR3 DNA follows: TGTGCCAGCAGCCCAACTTATGGGGCGAACACTGAAGCTTTCTTT.

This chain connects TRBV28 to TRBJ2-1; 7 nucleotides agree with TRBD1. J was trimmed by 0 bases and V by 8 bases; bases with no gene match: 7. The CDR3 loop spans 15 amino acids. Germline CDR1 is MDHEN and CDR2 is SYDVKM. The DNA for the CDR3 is TGTGCCAGCTTGAAGGACAGGAGCTCCTACAATGAGCAGTTCTTC. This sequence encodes CASLKDRSSYNEQFF.

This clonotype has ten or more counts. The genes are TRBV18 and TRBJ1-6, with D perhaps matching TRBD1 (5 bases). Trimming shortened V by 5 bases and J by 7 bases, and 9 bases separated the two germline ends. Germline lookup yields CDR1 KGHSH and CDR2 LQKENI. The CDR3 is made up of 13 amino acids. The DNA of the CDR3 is TGTGCCAGCTCAACCGGGACCAATTCACCCCTCCACTTT. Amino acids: CASSTGTNSPLHF.

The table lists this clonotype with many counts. The CDR3 nucleotides are TGTGCCAGCAGCGTAGGGCGGGAGGGCTCGCAGTACTTC. It is translated as CASSVGREGSQYF. This sequence joins TRBV9 and TRBJ2-7, with 9 bases that match TRBD2. The CDR3 has 13 amino acids. Germline loops: CDR1 SGDLS, CDR2 YYNGEE. J lost 9 bases, V lost 0 bases, and 4 bases had no gene match.

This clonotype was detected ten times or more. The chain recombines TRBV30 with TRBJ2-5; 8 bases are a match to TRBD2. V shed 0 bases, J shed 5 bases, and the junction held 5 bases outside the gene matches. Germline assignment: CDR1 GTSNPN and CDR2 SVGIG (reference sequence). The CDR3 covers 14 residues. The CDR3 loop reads CAWSVGGAEETQYF. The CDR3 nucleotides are TGTGCCTGGAGTGTCGGGGGGGCAGAGGAGACCCAGTACTTC.